The entry below gives a single T cell receptor (beta chain) sequence along with its context. Its antigen is unknown. The source of the sample is a study of shared clonotypes between healthy human individuals. Study at large: For every donor, three CD4 naive, three CD4 memory, two CD8 naive and one CD8 memory plates were used. Findings of the study overall: Clonotype sharing across a few donors was observed for 4% to 5.5% of naive CD4 clonotypes. It was only blood that was sampled, and tissue repertoires likely differ.

V was trimmed by 4 bases and J by 5 bases, leaving 5 bases between them. The CDR3 loop spans 11 amino acids. The germline V gene encodes CDR1 SGHAT and CDR2 FQNNGV. Genomic DNA of every subset was divided equally among multiple immunoSEQ plates. Measured with immunoSEQ multiplex PCR; TCRdb has only the in-frame clones, and not every one. The table has 2 million to 2.5 million clones, about 94% seen once; the top ten hold roughly 1%. Naive-designated CD8 cells lacked CD45RO, were positively enriched for CCR7, and omitted terminally differentiated effector memory CD45RA+ cells. The receptor was isolated from a man between 18 and 35 years old in good health. Sequencing input: naive CD8+ T cells sorted from blood. V is TRBV11-2 and J is TRBJ1-2; no reliable D call. CDR3 coding DNA: TGTGCCAGCAGCTCTGCGTATGGCTACACCTTC. This encodes CASSSAYGYTF.